The 22 T cell receptor beta chains listed next were all sequenced from one sample in a study of T cells in Graves' hyperthyroidism and ophthalmopathy. It was RNA transcripts that yielded the amplified TCR beta CDR3 regions. HTBI primers were used for first-round RT-PCR of the TCR CDR3. TCRdb reprocessed the multiplex PCR reads with MiXCR, giving one entry per CDR3 protein. The sample holds under 800,000 distinct CDR3 sequences, 11% to 15% seen once. The sample comprised blood. The receptors derive from a woman aged 18-29 years with Graves' hyperthyroidism.

This clonotype was seen a few times. The chain links TRBV6-2 or TRBV6-3 to TRBJ1-5; D perhaps matches TRBD1 (6 bases). This CDR3 has 13 residues. Germline V gene lookup returns CDR1 MNHEY and CDR2 SVGEGT. V was trimmed by 8 bases and J by 2 bases, leaving 10 bases between them. The CDR3, as DNA: TGTGCCAGCGGACAGAAGGGCAATCAGCCCCAGCATTTT. This codes for CASGQKGNQPQHF.

In its sample, this clonotype was seen a few times. The chain uses TRBV30 and TRBJ1-2, with D hard to call. The CDR3 sequence is 15 residues long. The V end was cut by 0 bases, the J end by 2 bases, with 13 bases between. The germline CDR1 and CDR2 sequences are GTSNPN and SVGIG (reference sequence). This chain's CDR3 is CAWSVPDRYNYGYTF. In DNA, the CDR3 is TGTGCCTGGAGTGTACCGGACCGATACAACTATGGCTACACCTTC.

This clonotype appeared many times. The chain employs TRBV20-1 and TRBJ2-7; D gene uncertain. The CDR3 is 12 amino acids. V was shortened by 3 bases and J by 1 base, with 7 bases between the two germline ends. CDR1 and CDR2 from the germline V gene are DFQATT and SNEGSKA (reference sequence). In nucleotides, the CDR3 is TGCAGTGCTAGTGTGGAATCCTACGAGCAGTACTTC. This encodes CSASVESYEQYF.

The chain joins TRBV19 to TRBJ1-2; the match to TRBD1 covers 7 bases. The V gene end was trimmed by 5 bases and the J gene end by 0 bases; junction bases not matched to a gene: 9. Germline assignment: CDR1 LNHDA and CDR2 SQIVND (reference sequence). This CDR3 has 16 amino acids. The CDR3, as DNA: TGTGCCAGTAGTGCCCTCGGACAGGCCCCTAACTATGGCTACACCTTC. Translation gives CASSALGQAPNYGYTF.

In this sample, this clonotype turned up many times. The chain combines TRBV18 with TRBJ2-3, with 7 bases identical to TRBD2. This CDR3 is 14 amino acids long. Germline V gene sequence: CDR1 KGHSH, CDR2 LQKENI. V trimming: 3 bases; J trimming: 8 bases; junction bases outside the gene matches: 8. This CDR3 reads CASSPTGGSGTQYF. The DNA for the CDR3 is TGTGCCAGCTCACCCACCGGCGGGAGCGGTACGCAGTATTTT.

The CDR3 sequence is CASRPRGSTEAFF. The CDR3 coding sequence is TGTGCCAGCAGACCACGGGGTAGCACTGAAGCTTTCTTT. This chain connects TRBV27 to TRBJ1-1, with no clear D. The CDR3 has 13 amino acids. Trimming cost V 6 bases and J 4 bases, with 12 bases left between them. Germline assignment: CDR1 MNHEY and CDR2 SMNVEV (reference sequence).

This clonotype has at least ten counts. The chain employs TRBV7-6 and TRBJ1-1; unclear D gene. The CDR3 covers 15 residues. V lost 1 base and J lost 0, with 9 bases in between. Per germline, CDR1 SGHVS and CDR2 FNYEAQ. The CDR3 bases are TGTGCCAGCAGCTTAGGTCCAGGCTTGAACACTGAAGCTTTCTTT. Its translation: CASSLGPGLNTEAFF.

The chain joins TRBV6-1 to TRBJ2-2; D is unclear. The CDR3 has 14 amino acids. The V end lost 3 bases, the J end lost 4 bases, and 9 bases lay between the germline ends. Germline-derived CDR1 and CDR2 are MNHNS and SASEGT. CDR3 bases: TGTGCCAGCAGTGATAGGTATACCACCGGGGAGCTGTTTTTT. This codes for CASSDRYTTGELFF.

This clonotype was seen only a few times. In nucleotides, the CDR3 is TGTGCCAGCAGCCCCGGGGATCGAGCACTAGCCAAAAACATTCAGTACTTC. Translated: CASSPGDRALAKNIQYF. V is TRBV27 and J is TRBJ2-4; D might be TRBD2 (5 bases). The length of the CDR3 is 17 residues. The V end was cut by 6 bases, the J end by 0 bases, with 18 bases between. Germline assignment: CDR1 MNHEY and CDR2 SMNVEV (reference sequence).

The sample holds a few counts of this clonotype. J is TRBJ1-1 and V is TRBV4-1; a possible D gene is TRBD1 (5 bases). The CDR3 has 17 amino acids. The V and J ends lost 4 bases and 5 bases respectively, with 23 bases between them. Germline CDR1 MGHRA, CDR2 YSYEKL. The CDR3 nucleotides read TGCGCCAGCAGCCTTTCCCCTCCGACCTCAGGGTATACTGAAGCTTTCTTT. Translated: CASSLSPPTSGYTEAFF.

The sample holds many counts of this clonotype. The CDR3 coding sequence is TGTGCCAGCTCACCAGGGACCAATACCTACGAGCAGTACTTC. This codes for CASSPGTNTYEQYF. This chain connects TRBV18 to TRBJ2-7; D could derive from TRBD1 or TRBD2 (5 bases each). Trimming removed 2 bases from V and 2 bases from J, with 10 bases in between. Germline CDR1 reads KGHSH; CDR2 reads LQKENI. The CDR3 loop spans 14 amino acids.

The chain joins TRBV19 to TRBJ2-7, with D unresolved. This CDR3 has 14 residues. The V and J ends lost 4 bases and 3 bases respectively, with 13 bases between them. In germline, CDR1 is LNHDA, CDR2 SQIVND (reference sequence). Here the CDR3 reads CASSSSSPFYEQYF. The CDR3 DNA follows: TGTGCCAGTAGTAGTTCCTCCCCCTTCTACGAGCAGTACTTC.

The rearrangement joins TRBV7-9 to TRBJ2-3; 13 positions match TRBD2. The CDR3 consists of 17 residues. Germline CDR1 reads SEHNR; CDR2 reads FQNEAQ (reference sequence). The ends lost 2 bases at V and 4 bases at J; junction bases unmatched: 6. The CDR3, as DNA: TGTGCCAGCAGCTTATTCGGACTAGCGGGAGAGGCAGATACGCAGTATTTT. This sequence encodes CASSLFGLAGEADTQYF. The full variable domain, completed using reference TRBV7-9 and TRBJ2-3, is DTGVSQNPRHKITKRGQNVTFRCDPISEHNRLYWYRQTLGQGPEFLTYFQNEAQLEKSRLLSDRFSAERPKGSFSTLEIQRTEQGDSAMYLCASSLFGLAGEADTQYFGPGTRLTVL.

This clonotype was counted at least ten times. The gene calls are TRBV7-9 and TRBJ1-6; D not resolved. CDR3 length: 17 residues. Per germline, CDR1 SEHNR and CDR2 FQNEAQ (reference sequence). V gave up 1 base and J gave up 10 bases, with 20 bases separating them. The CDR3 DNA reads TGTGCCAGCAGCTTAGTAGTTGTGCAGGCGCTTGGGTCACCCCTCCACTTT. Its protein is CASSLVVVQALGSPLHF.

In DNA form, the CDR3 reads TGTGCCAGCACCCGACGTGGAACTAGCGGGAACACCGGGGAGCTGTTTTTT. This gives the protein CASTRRGTSGNTGELFF. The chain uses TRBV27 and TRBJ2-2; 8 nucleotides agree with TRBD2. Trimming removed 7 bases from V and 1 base from J; junction bases left unmatched: 11. There are 17 residues in the CDR3. CDR1 is MNHEY and CDR2 is SMNVEV in the germline V gene (reference sequence).

This sequence joins TRBV9 and TRBJ1-1, with D possibly matching TRBD1 (6 bases). This CDR3 has 14 residues. V was cut by 3 bases and J by 3 bases, with 12 bases left in between. The germline CDR1 and CDR2 sequences are SGDLS and YYNGEE. CDR3 in DNA: TGTGCCAGCAGCGAAGGACAGCCTCACACTGAAGCTTTCTTT. It specifies CASSEGQPHTEAFF.

This clonotype was counted ten times or more. The gene calls are TRBV30 and TRBJ2-7; D gene ambiguous. This CDR3 has 13 residues. Per the germline V gene, CDR1 is GTSNPN and CDR2 is SVGIG (reference sequence). Trimming stripped 0 bases from V and 1 base from J, with 7 bases between. This chain's CDR3 is CAWSVYRSYEQYF. The CDR3 DNA is TGTGCCTGGAGTGTCTATAGGTCCTACGAGCAGTACTTC.

The sample holds many counts of this clonotype. This chain links TRBV28 with TRBJ1-1; D might be TRBD1 (5 bases). The V end lost 2 bases, the J end lost 3 bases, and 16 bases lay between the germline ends. Per germline, CDR1 MDHEN and CDR2 SYDVKM. The CDR3 sequence is 16 residues long. CDR3 in amino acids: CASSLSGATLDTEAFF. The CDR3 nucleotides are TGTGCCAGCAGTTTAAGTGGGGCGACCTTGGACACTGAAGCTTTCTTT.

There are a few counts of this clonotype. The chain has TRBV24-1 and TRBJ1-2, with 7 bases aligning to TRBD1. This CDR3 region has 13 residues. CDR1 is KGHDR, CDR2 SFDVKD, per germline. V lost 3 bases, J lost 6 bases, and 3 bases stayed unmatched. CDR3 protein: CATSDGQAHGYTF. For the CDR3, the DNA is TGTGCCACCAGTGATGGACAGGCCCATGGCTACACCTTC.

This clonotype was picked up a small number of times. The chain recombines TRBV7-9 with TRBJ2-3; D unclear. With 3 bases removed from V and 4 bases from J, the gap between germline ends came to 8 bases. Germline lookup yields CDR1 SEHNR and CDR2 FQNEAQ (reference sequence). This CDR3 spans 13 amino acids. CDR3 loop: CASSFRDSDTQYF. The DNA of the CDR3 is TGTGCCAGCAGCTTTAGGGATTCAGATACGCAGTATTTT.

This clonotype showed up just once. The chain uses TRBV20-1 and TRBJ2-1; 11 bases align to TRBD2. The CDR3 consists of 13 residues. Per the germline V gene, CDR1 is DFQATT and CDR2 is SNEGSKA (reference sequence). The V and J ends lost 6 bases and 7 bases, in that order; junction bases with no gene match: 5. CDR3 sequence reads: CSARTSGSNEQFF. The CDR3 region has the DNA TGCAGTGCCAGGACTAGCGGGTCTAATGAGCAGTTCTTC.

This clonotype was seen repeatedly, ten times or more. V usage is TRBV7-2 and J usage is TRBJ2-3, with D perhaps TRBD1 or TRBD2 (6 bases each). The germline gives CDR1 SGHTA, CDR2 FQGNSA. V gave up 5 bases and J gave up 4 bases, with 19 bases separating them. The CDR3 sequence is 16 residues long. The CDR3 is CASSPSTGRGPDTQYF. DNA for the CDR3: TGTGCCAGCAGCCCCAGTACGGGTCGGGGGCCAGATACGCAGTATTTT. Together with reference TRBV7-2 and TRBJ2-3, the CDR3 gives the full variable domain: GAGVSQSPSNKVTEKGKDVELRCDPISGHTALYWYRQSLGQGLEFLIYFQGNSAPDKSGLPSDRFSAERTGGSVSTLTIQRTQQEDSAVYLCASSPSTGRGPDTQYFGPGTRLTVL.